The next 24 T cell receptor beta chains were all read from a single sample in a study of T cell changes during pregnancy in multiple sclerosis. Generated by immunoSEQ multiplex PCR, the TCRdb table keeps only in-frame clones and is missing some. This table has approximately 15,000 clones, approximately 84% appearing once. The input for sequencing was CD8+ T cells from peripheral blood mononuclear cells, taken in the third trimester of pregnancy. The receptor source for this set is a female donor in good health, enrolled as a control in a pregnancy study.

This clone was seen just once. This sequence joins TRBV30 and TRBJ1-5, with D unresolved. This CDR3 is built from 14 residues. The ends were cut back, 5 bases at V and 0 bases at J, with 11 bases in the middle. Germline CDR1 GTSNPN, CDR2 SVGIG (reference sequence). In DNA, the CDR3 is TGTGCCTGGGGTCTTAGTTATAGCAATCAGCCCCAGCATTTT. Protein sequence: CAWGLSYSNQPQHF.

V usage is TRBV11-2 and J usage is TRBJ1-1; tentative D call: TRBD1 (6 bases). This CDR3 has 16 amino acids. The V gene lost 6 bases and the J gene lost 3 bases, with 20 bases spanning the gap. Germline V gene lookup returns CDR1 SGHAT and CDR2 FQNNGV. The CDR3 here is CASRIQGGGWDTEAFF. The CDR3 bases are TGTGCCAGCAGAATTCAAGGGGGGGGGTGGGACACTGAAGCTTTCTTT.

The chain links TRBV4-3 to TRBJ1-2; TRBD1 matches 7 bases. The germline V gene encodes CDR1 LGHNA and CDR2 YSLEER. Germline trimming cut 1 base from V and 4 bases from J; bases unmatched to any gene: 6. This CDR3 is built from 15 residues. The CDR3: CASSQVGTVLYGYTF. The DNA for the CDR3 is TGCGCCAGCAGCCAAGTTGGGACAGTCCTCTATGGCTACACCTTC.

The J gene is TRBJ1-1, the V gene TRBV7-9, with 7 bases aligning to TRBD1. In germline, CDR1 is SEHNR, CDR2 FQNEAQ (reference sequence). With 6 bases clipped from V and 6 bases from J, the junction kept 4 bases outside the gene matches. The CDR3 consists of 12 residues. The CDR3 protein is CASRGGPAEAFF. Written as DNA, the CDR3 is TGTGCCAGCAGAGGGGGCCCCGCTGAAGCTTTCTTT.

The chain is built from TRBV11-3 and TRBJ2-1, with 8 nucleotides matching TRBD1. The J segment lost 0 bases and the V segment lost 0 bases, leaving 13 bases of the junction unmatched. The CDR3 extends over 20 amino acids. Germline V lookup: CDR1 SGHNT, CDR2 YENEEA. CDR3 residues: CASSLEGRDRGRSSYNEQFF. The CDR3 DNA is TGTGCCAGCAGCTTAGAGGGGAGAGACAGGGGCCGGAGCTCCTACAATGAGCAGTTCTTC.

The rearrangement links TRBV4-1 to TRBJ2-1; D might be TRBD2 (6 bases). The germline V and J ends were trimmed by 3 bases and 1 base, with 16 bases remaining between them. This CDR3 is 17 amino acids long. Germline values: CDR1 MGHRA, CDR2 YSYEKL. The CDR3 sequence is CASSHSDGTPSYNEQFF. CDR3 nucleotide sequence: TGCGCCAGCAGCCACTCGGACGGGACTCCTTCCTACAATGAGCAGTTCTTC.

V usage is TRBV9 and J usage is TRBJ1-5, with TRBD1 matching 9 bases. In germline, CDR1 is SGDLS, CDR2 YYNGEE. Trimming at V came to 0 bases and at J to 7 bases, leaving 5 bases not matched to a gene. The CDR3 runs 15 residues. CDR3 sequence reads: CASSVGTGGGQPQHF. Written as DNA, the CDR3 is TGTGCCAGCAGCGTAGGTACAGGGGGCGGGCAGCCCCAGCATTTT.

CDR3 coding DNA: TGTGCCAGCAGTTACGCCCCGGGGGACGGGGAGCTGTTTTTT. Translation gives CASSYAPGDGELFF. The rearrangement joins TRBV6-5 to TRBJ2-2; a weak D match, TRBD2 (6 bases). The CDR3 totals 14 residues. Germline CDR1 MNHEY, CDR2 SVGAGI. Deletions cut 2 bases from V and 7 bases from J, with 11 bases between.

The chain employs TRBV30 and TRBJ2-5; perhaps TRBD2 as D (7 bases). V was clipped by 5 bases and J by 3 bases, with 19 bases between them. Germline V CDR1 and CDR2: GTSNPN, SVGIG (reference sequence). The CDR3 extends over 15 amino acids. The CDR3 region is CAWARGGGPEETQYF. CDR3 sequence (DNA): TGTGCCTGGGCTAGGGGGGGAGGGCCGGAAGAGACCCAGTACTTC.

V usage is TRBV15 and J usage is TRBJ2-3; D perhaps matches TRBD2 (5 bases). CDR1 is LNHNV, CDR2 YYDKDF, per germline (reference sequence). This CDR3 is 14 amino acids long. Trimming left V 2 bases short and J 1 base short, with 7 bases between. Here the CDR3 reads CATSRFGGTDTQYF. CDR3 sequence (DNA): TGTGCCACCAGCAGATTCGGGGGCACAGATACGCAGTATTTT.

This chain links TRBV6-6 with TRBJ2-5, with D unclear. Germline V CDR1 and CDR2: MNHNY, SVGAGI (reference sequence). The CDR3 spans 13 residues. V was shortened by 2 bases and J by 1 base, with 5 bases between the two germline ends. DNA for the CDR3: TGTGCCAGCAGTTACAGGAGCCAAGAGACCCAGTACTTC. Protein product: CASSYRSQETQYF.

The chain carries TRBV15 and TRBJ2-7; 9 bases line up with TRBD2. Germline trimming cut 1 base from V and 5 bases from J; bases unmatched to any gene: 9. The CDR3 has 16 amino acids. Per the germline V gene, CDR1 is LNHNV and CDR2 is YYDKDF (reference sequence). This chain's CDR3 is CATSRARSGSGHEQYF. CDR3 sequence (DNA): TGTGCCACCAGCAGAGCGCGTAGCGGGAGCGGGCACGAGCAGTACTTC.

The chain combines TRBV2 with TRBJ1-1, with D possibly matching TRBD1 (5 bases). V lost 6 bases to trimming and J lost 7 bases, with 12 bases between them. This CDR3 spans 12 amino acids. Germline CDR1 SNHLY, CDR2 FYNNEI. CDR3 sequence (DNA): TGTGCCAGCAGGGGGCTAGTTGATGAAGCTTTCTTT. It codes for CASRGLVDEAFF.

The genes are TRBV6-5 and TRBJ1-5, with D unresolved. The CDR3 is made up of 14 amino acids. V gave up 6 bases and J gave up 0 bases, with 9 bases separating them. Germline V gene lookup returns CDR1 MNHEY and CDR2 SVGAGI. CDR3: CASSPESSNQPQHF. CDR3 DNA: TGTGCCAGCAGCCCTGAGAGTAGCAATCAGCCCCAGCATTTT.

This CDR3 reads CASSPRVAATYNEQFF. As DNA, the CDR3 is TGTGCCAGCAGTCCCCGAGTAGCGGCAACCTACAATGAGCAGTTCTTC. The V gene is TRBV27, the J gene TRBJ2-1, with a tentative D call TRBD2 (6 bases). The CDR3 sequence is 16 residues long. Trimming stripped 5 bases from V and 2 bases from J, with 16 bases between. Germline lookup yields CDR1 MNHEY and CDR2 SMNVEV (reference sequence).

This clone was detected only a few times. The chain has TRBV6-4 and TRBJ1-2; 12 bases line up with TRBD1. CDR3 size: 14 residues. Per germline, CDR1 MRHNA and CDR2 SNTAGT. Trimming took 0 bases from V and 11 from J; bases not matched to a gene: 4. The CDR3 DNA sequence: TGTGCCAGCAGTGACTCCGGGACAGGGGGCGGTTACACCTTC. It is translated as CASSDSGTGGGYTF.

The rearrangement joins TRBV27 to TRBJ2-6; weak D call: TRBD2 (5 bases). The germline V and J ends were trimmed by 4 bases and 4 bases, with 11 bases remaining between them. CDR1 MNHEY and CDR2 SMNVEV come from the germline V gene (reference sequence). This CDR3 spans 15 amino acids. The CDR3 DNA is TGTGCCAGCAGTTCGAACACGGGAGGGGCCAACGTCCTGACTTTC. Amino acid sequence: CASSSNTGGANVLTF.

This chain joins TRBV6-4 and TRBJ2-1; 7 nucleotides match TRBD1. The germline gives CDR1 MRHNA, CDR2 SNTAGT. V was clipped by 0 bases and J by 8 bases; unmatched bases: 10. The CDR3 extends over 16 amino acids. The CDR3 DNA is TGTGCCAGCAGTGACTCAGAAAGGGGGCTTGCGGATGAGCAGTTCTTC. Translation gives CASSDSERGLADEQFF.

Here the CDR3 reads CASSSDRAHEQYF. CDR3 nucleotides: TGTGCCAGCAGCTCAGACAGGGCACACGAGCAGTACTTC. This chain uses TRBV5-5 with TRBJ2-7; 7 nucleotides align to TRBD1. The CDR3 has 13 amino acids. The germline V gene encodes CDR1 SGHKS and CDR2 YYEKEE (reference sequence). V dropped 3 bases and J dropped 5; count of bases not matched to a gene: 5.

The DNA of the CDR3 is TGTGCCAGCAGAGGGCCAGGGGTGTTGGAGACCCAGTACTTC. Translation: CASRGPGVLETQYF. The chain recombines TRBV7-9 with TRBJ2-5; D possibly corresponds to TRBD1 (6 bases). The length of the CDR3 is 14 residues. The germline V gene encodes CDR1 SEHNR and CDR2 FQNEAQ (reference sequence). V shed 6 bases and J shed 5 bases, with 16 bases lying between them.

This chain joins TRBV7-2 and TRBJ1-4; no clear D. The germline V gene has CDR1 SGHTA and CDR2 FQGNSA. Trimming removed 2 bases at V and 8 bases at J, with 6 bases between. The CDR3 consists of 12 residues. Written as DNA, the CDR3 is TGTGCCAGCAGCTTATATCGGGAAAAACTGTTTTTT. Amino acid sequence: CASSLYREKLFF. Full variable domain (rest looked up from reference TRBV7-2 and TRBJ1-4): GAGVSQSPSNKVTEKGKDVELRCDPISGHTALYWYRQSLGQGLEFLIYFQGNSAPDKSGLPSDRFSAERTGGSVSTLTIQRTQQEDSAVYLCASSLYREKLFFGSGTQLSVL.

This chain connects TRBV9 to TRBJ2-5, with D possibly matching TRBD1 (6 bases). The CDR3 spans 14 residues. CDR1 and CDR2 from the germline V gene are SGDLS and YYNGEE. Trimming took off 3 bases at V and 2 bases at J, with 11 bases between the two ends. The CDR3 region is CASSEGHPQETQYF. CDR3 coding DNA: TGTGCCAGCAGCGAGGGACATCCACAAGAGACCCAGTACTTC.

This rearrangement joins TRBV13 to TRBJ2-7; possibly TRBD2 for D (7 bases). This CDR3 contains 12 residues. Trimming cost V 5 bases and J 7 bases, with 12 bases left between them. The germline gives CDR1 PRHDT, CDR2 FYEKMQ (reference sequence). This CDR3 is CASSRRGGEQYF. The CDR3 DNA sequence: TGTGCCAGCAGCCGAAGGGGGGGGGAGCAGTACTTC.

The chain links TRBV2 to TRBJ2-2; tentatively, D is TRBD2 (7 bases). The CDR3 has 18 amino acids. Trimming removed 5 bases from V and 5 bases from J, with 24 bases in between. Germline CDR1 reads SNHLY; CDR2 reads FYNNEI. The CDR3 DNA reads TGTGCCAGCAGTTACAGAACAGGGACGGGAGGCGGTACCGGGGAGCTGTTTTTT. Protein product: CASSYRTGTGGGTGELFF.